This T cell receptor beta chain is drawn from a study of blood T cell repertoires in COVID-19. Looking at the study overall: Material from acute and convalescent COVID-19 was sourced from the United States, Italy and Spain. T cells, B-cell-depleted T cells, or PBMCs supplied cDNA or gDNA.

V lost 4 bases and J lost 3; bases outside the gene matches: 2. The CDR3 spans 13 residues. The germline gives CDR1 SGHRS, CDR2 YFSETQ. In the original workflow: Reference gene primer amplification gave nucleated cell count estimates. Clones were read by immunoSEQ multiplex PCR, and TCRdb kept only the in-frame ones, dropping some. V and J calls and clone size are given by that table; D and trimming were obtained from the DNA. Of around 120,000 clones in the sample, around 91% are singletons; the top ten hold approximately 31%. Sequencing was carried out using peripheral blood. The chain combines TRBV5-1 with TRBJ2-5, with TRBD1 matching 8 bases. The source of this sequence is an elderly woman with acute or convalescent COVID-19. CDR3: CASSLTGEETQYF. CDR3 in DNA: TGCGCCAGCAGCCTGACAGGGGAAGAGACCCAGTACTTC. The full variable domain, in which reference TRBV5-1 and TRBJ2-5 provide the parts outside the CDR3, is KAGVTQTPRYLIKTRGQQVTLSCSPISGHRSVSWYQQTPGQGLQFLFEYFSETQRNKGNFPGRFSGRQFSNSRSEMNVSTLELGDSALYLCASSLTGEETQYFGPGTRLLVL.